The 30 T cell receptor beta chains below come from one sample, sequenced in a study of blood T cell repertoires in COVID-19. Libraries were prepared by immunoSEQ multiplex PCR; TCRdb keeps only in-frame clonotypes and omits some of them. The sample holds some 300,000 clones; around 90% are singletons and the top ten take 1% to 1.5%. Sequenced sample: peripheral blood. All receptors derive from a man between 70 and 80 years old with acute or convalescent COVID-19.

The genes are TRBV11-3 and TRBJ2-3; 7 bases align to TRBD2. The CDR3 runs 15 residues. Germline CDR1 is SGHNT and CDR2 is YENEEA. V gave up 3 bases and J gave up 0 bases; unmatched junction bases: 3. Written as DNA, the CDR3 is TGTGCCAGCAGCTTTACAGCGGGAAGCACAGATACGCAGTATTTT. It specifies CASSFTAGSTDTQYF.

The V call is TRBV24-1, the J call TRBJ1-2; 7 bases line up with TRBD1. V gave up 4 bases and J gave up 3 bases; unmatched junction bases: 4. There are 14 residues in the CDR3. Germline CDR1 and CDR2: KGHDR and SFDVKD. CDR3 protein: CATSESTGDYGYTF. The CDR3 coding sequence is TGTGCCACCAGTGAATCCACAGGGGACTATGGCTACACCTTC.

The chain has TRBV30 and TRBJ2-7; 10 nucleotides align to TRBD2. CDR3 length: 13 amino acids. V lost 4 bases to trimming and J lost 3 bases; unmatched junction nucleotides: 3. Germline values: CDR1 GTSNPN, CDR2 SVGIG (reference sequence). The CDR3 here is CAWKLAGDYEQYF. CDR3 sequence (DNA): TGTGCCTGGAAGCTAGCGGGAGACTACGAGCAGTACTTC.

V usage is TRBV2 and J usage is TRBJ1-2; TRBD1 agrees at 8 bases. The V gene's germline CDR1 is SNHLY and CDR2 FYNNEI. J was trimmed by 6 bases and V by 7 bases; bases with no gene match: 7. This CDR3 region has 13 residues. The CDR3 reads CASTLQGADGYTF. CDR3 nucleotides: TGTGCCAGCACCCTTCAGGGGGCTGATGGCTACACCTTC.

This clone was seen only once. This chain connects TRBV27 to TRBJ1-2, with 7 nucleotides matching TRBD1. V shed 5 bases and J 2 bases; nucleotides not matched to a gene: 11. CDR1 and CDR2 from the germline V gene are MNHEY and SMNVEV (reference sequence). The CDR3 covers 16 residues. The CDR3 DNA sequence: TGTGCCAGCAGTCCGTCGATAGGGACAGCCAACTATGGCTACACCTTC. Translating gives CASSPSIGTANYGYTF.

The CDR3 DNA reads TGCGCCAGCAGCCAAGATGGTATGGGGGCCACAGATACGCAGTATTTT. It codes for CASSQDGMGATDTQYF. This sequence joins TRBV4-3 and TRBJ2-3; D is perhaps TRBD1 (6 bases). V lost 0 bases, J lost 2 bases, and 12 bases lay in between. The CDR3 runs to 16 residues. CDR1 LGHNA and CDR2 YSLEER come from the germline V gene.

The V gene is TRBV14, the J gene TRBJ1-6; D is ambiguous. Trimming removed 1 base from V and 9 bases from J, with 7 bases in between. Germline CDR1 and CDR2: SGHDN and FVKESK. The CDR3 length is 13 residues. The chain's CDR3 is CASSQGGGSPLHF. CDR3 sequence (DNA): TGTGCCAGCAGCCAAGGGGGAGGTTCACCCCTCCACTTT.

This clone was observed a single time. The chain has TRBV19 and TRBJ1-6; D possibly corresponds to TRBD1 (5 bases). V lost 5 bases and J 7 bases, leaving 18 bases between the germline ends. The CDR3 loop spans 16 amino acids. Germline lookup yields CDR1 LNHDA and CDR2 SQIVND (reference sequence). CDR3 in amino acids: CASSASSLAGNSPLHF. The CDR3 DNA is TGTGCCAGTAGTGCCTCCAGTCTTGCAGGGAATTCACCCCTCCACTTT.

The gene calls are TRBV10-3 and TRBJ2-7; TRBD2 matches 15 bases. Germline CDR1 ENHRY, CDR2 SYGVKD. V dropped 6 bases and J dropped 0; count of bases not matched to a gene: 12. The CDR3 totals 19 residues. CDR3 sequence reads: CAISSEGLAGGRISYEQYF. CDR3 DNA: TGTGCCATCAGCTCCGAGGGACTAGCGGGGGGCCGTATCTCCTACGAGCAGTACTTC.

This clone has more than one count but fewer than ten. This chain links TRBV5-6 with TRBJ2-7; possibly TRBD1 for D (6 bases). The CDR3 totals 14 residues. Germline values: CDR1 SGHDT, CDR2 YYEEEE. V shed 3 bases and J shed 7 bases, with 17 bases lying between them. This CDR3 is CASSWDTSLGEQYF. The CDR3 DNA follows: TGTGCCAGCAGCTGGGACACCTCCTTAGGGGAGCAGTACTTC.

V usage is TRBV5-4 and J usage is TRBJ2-5; 8 bases align to TRBD2. CDR3 length: 17 residues. V lost 0 bases and J lost 5; bases outside the gene matches: 12. CDR1 SGHNT and CDR2 YYREEE come from the germline V gene (reference sequence). The CDR3 DNA reads TGTGCCAGCAGCTTGGCGCCCGGGAGGGGAGTAGGGGAGACCCAGTACTTC. Translating gives CASSLAPGRGVGETQYF.

Worth noting for this clone: The sample has other DNA sequences that encode this CDR3 too. The chain combines TRBV5-1 with TRBJ2-2, with D unresolved. The V gene lost 1 base and the J gene lost 2 bases, with 3 bases spanning the gap. Germline CDR1 SGHRS, CDR2 YFSETQ. This CDR3 is built from 13 residues. DNA of the CDR3: TGCGCCAGCAGCTTGCAAAACACCGGGGAGCTGTTTTTT. It codes for CASSLQNTGELFF. The full variable domain, rest sourced from reference TRBV5-1 and TRBJ2-2, is KAGVTQTPRYLIKTRGQQVTLSCSPISGHRSVSWYQQTPGQGLQFLFEYFSETQRNKGNFPGRFSGRQFSNSRSEMNVSTLELGDSALYLCASSLQNTGELFFGEGSRLTVL.

V is TRBV30 and J is TRBJ1-1; no definite D call. CDR3 length: 14 residues. CDR1 GTSNPN and CDR2 SVGIG come from the germline V gene (reference sequence). Trimming cost V 1 base and J 0 bases, with 9 bases left between them. The CDR3 coding sequence is TGTGCCTGGAGTGGTTTCAGTCTGAACACTGAAGCTTTCTTT. This codes for CAWSGFSLNTEAFF.

The chain employs TRBV7-2 and TRBJ2-1; 7 bases are a match to TRBD1. The CDR3 covers 16 residues. With 3 bases clipped from V and 6 bases from J, the junction kept 11 bases outside the gene matches. Looked up from germline, CDR1 is SGHTA and CDR2 is FQGNSA. The CDR3 nucleotides are TGTGCCAGCAGCTTTTCAACAGGGGAAGGTAGCAATGAGCAGTTCTTC. Translation: CASSFSTGEGSNEQFF.

This chain joins TRBV9 and TRBJ2-1; maybe TRBD1 (5 bases). The length of the CDR3 is 14 residues. CDR1 is SGDLS and CDR2 is YYNGEE in the germline V gene. V was cut by 3 bases and J by 0 bases, with 7 bases left in between. The CDR3, as DNA: TGTGCCAGCAGCGAGGGGATCTCCTACAATGAGCAGTTCTTC. Residues: CASSEGISYNEQFF.

This chain uses TRBV6-1 with TRBJ2-1; maybe TRBD2 (5 bases). V was shortened by 10 bases and J by 0 bases, with 13 bases between the two germline ends. The CDR3 covers 14 residues. CDR1 is MNHNS, CDR2 SASEGT, per germline. In DNA, the CDR3 is TGTGCCACCACCCCGGGGAGCTCCTACAATGAGCAGTTCTTC. Its translation is CATTPGSSYNEQFF.

The sample holds one count of this clone. The chain couples TRBV19 to TRBJ1-6; D may be TRBD1 (6 bases). The CDR3 runs 13 residues. Germline lookup yields CDR1 LNHDA and CDR2 SQIVND (reference sequence). Trimming left V 6 bases short and J 8 bases short, with 11 bases between. CDR3 residues: CASRQGVHSPLHF. The DNA of the CDR3 is TGTGCCAGTAGACAGGGCGTACATTCACCCCTCCACTTT.

In DNA form, the CDR3 reads TGCGCCAGCAGGAAACCGGGAGATCCTGCATCACCCCTCCACTTT. Its translation: CASRKPGDPASPLHF. V gene TRBV4-3 combines with J gene TRBJ1-6; D gene uncertain. V lost 6 bases and J lost 10, with 19 bases in between. CDR3 size: 15 residues. Germline V CDR1 and CDR2: LGHNA, YSLEER.

V is TRBV18 and J is TRBJ2-5; tentatively, D is TRBD2 (6 bases). The CDR3 is 14 amino acids. Deletions cut 2 bases from V and 2 bases from J, with 9 bases between. Germline V gene sequence: CDR1 KGHSH, CDR2 LQKENI. For the CDR3, the DNA is TGTGCCAGCTCACCATCCGGGACTCAAGAGACCCAGTACTTC. The encoded protein is CASSPSGTQETQYF.

The J gene is TRBJ1-1, the V gene TRBV5-1, with a tentative D call TRBD1 (5 bases). This CDR3 has 14 residues. The V end was cut by 1 base, the J end by 3 bases, with 10 bases between. The germline V gene encodes CDR1 SGHRS and CDR2 YFSETQ. CDR3 coding DNA: TGCGCCAGCAGCTTGCGGGGGTGGGACACTGAAGCTTTCTTT. Translating it yields CASSLRGWDTEAFF.

V is TRBV7-8 and J is TRBJ2-5; D may be TRBD2 (7 bases). The CDR3 has 15 amino acids. CDR1 and CDR2 from the germline V gene are SGHVS and FQNEAQ. V gave up 7 bases and J gave up 7 bases, with 22 bases separating them. The CDR3 reads CASTSSGGGGGTQYF. In DNA, the CDR3 is TGTGCCAGCACCTCCAGCGGAGGGGGGGGCGGGACCCAGTACTTC.

The rearrangement links TRBV6-5 to TRBJ1-1; weak D call: TRBD1 (5 bases). The V and J ends lost 7 bases and 4 bases respectively, with 16 bases between them. The germline gives CDR1 MNHEY, CDR2 SVGAGI. CDR3 length: 14 residues. The CDR3 spells CASIFAGPVTEAFF. CDR3 nucleotides: TGTGCCAGCATTTTTGCGGGGCCGGTCACTGAAGCTTTCTTT.

The chain joins TRBV9 to TRBJ2-7; 7 bases are a match to TRBD1. Looked up from germline, CDR1 is SGDLS and CDR2 is YYNGEE. The CDR3 length is 15 residues. The V and J ends lost 3 bases and 6 bases, in that order; junction bases with no gene match: 12. Written as DNA, the CDR3 is TGTGCCAGCAGCGGGGGGACAGTACCCTGGGGCGAGCAGTACTTC. It codes for CASSGGTVPWGEQYF.

This chain links TRBV6-2 or TRBV6-3 with TRBJ2-5; 8 bases agree with TRBD1. The V gene's germline CDR1 is MNHEY and CDR2 SVGEGT. J lost 2 bases, V lost 0 bases, and 5 bases had no gene match. CDR3 size: 16 residues. The CDR3 region has the DNA TGTGCCAGCAGTTACTCCGGGGACAGGATACAAGAGACCCAGTACTTC. Its protein product is CASSYSGDRIQETQYF.

This clone occurred a few times. V usage is TRBV13 and J usage is TRBJ1-3; maybe TRBD1 (5 bases). This CDR3 spans 18 amino acids. Germline-derived CDR1 and CDR2 are PRHDT and FYEKMQ (reference sequence). Trimming removed 6 bases at V and 4 bases at J, with 25 bases between. This CDR3 reads CASSEQVAPGRSGNTIYF. The CDR3 DNA sequence: TGTGCCAGCAGTGAACAGGTCGCCCCAGGTCGGTCCGGAAACACCATATATTTT.

Regarding this clone: The same CDR3 also results from other DNA sequences found in this sample. The chain recombines TRBV19 with TRBJ2-3; D gene ambiguous. V was cut by 5 bases and J by 0 bases, with 9 bases left in between. Germline values: CDR1 LNHDA, CDR2 SQIVND (reference sequence). This CDR3 has 14 amino acids. This CDR3 is CASSSQHSTDTQYF. The CDR3 bases are TGTGCCAGTAGTTCCCAACATAGCACAGATACGCAGTATTTT.

V and J are TRBV2 and TRBJ2-3; D unresolved. Trimming took off 6 bases at V and 6 bases at J, with 10 bases between the two ends. Germline assignment: CDR1 SNHLY and CDR2 FYNNEI. The CDR3 is 12 amino acids. CDR3 sequence reads: CASRPVADTQYF. CDR3 coding DNA: TGTGCCAGCAGGCCGGTCGCGGATACGCAGTATTTT.

The CDR3 nucleotides are TGCGCCAGCAGCTTGAGACAACCGACTAATTCACCCCTCCACTTT. This translates into CASSLRQPTNSPLHF. The V and J genes are TRBV5-1 and TRBJ1-6, with D hard to call. Germline lookup yields CDR1 SGHRS and CDR2 YFSETQ. The CDR3 contains 15 residues. Trimming removed 1 base from V and 6 bases from J, with 11 bases in between.

The V gene is TRBV30, the J gene TRBJ1-1; D gene unclear. The V gene lost 1 base and the J gene lost 5 bases, with 14 bases spanning the gap. The V gene's germline CDR1 is GTSNPN and CDR2 SVGIG (reference sequence). The CDR3 is 14 residues long. The DNA of the CDR3 is TGTGCCTGGAGTGGACTAGCCCCGGGGACTGAAGCTTTCTTT. Protein sequence: CAWSGLAPGTEAFF.

As to this clone: Distinct nucleotide sequences in the sample also encode this CDR3. This sequence joins TRBV18 and TRBJ1-6; D is perhaps TRBD1 (6 bases). CDR1 is KGHSH and CDR2 is LQKENI in the germline V gene. CDR3 length: 15 residues. V lost 3 bases and J 7 bases, leaving 13 bases between the germline ends. The CDR3 nucleotides read TGTGCCAGCTCACCCCCTGGGCAGGGGAATTCACCCCTCCACTTT. Protein sequence: CASSPPGQGNSPLHF.